This TCR beta chain was recovered during a study of cytomegalovirus exposure and HLA in healthy donors. Study results and limitations: Later analysis revealed greater clonal expansion in HLA-associated TCR beta chains than in equally common others.

PCR amplification relied on 60 Vbeta primers (plus 13 Jbeta primers). Some clones are missing from TCRdb's copy, which holds only in-frame ones; the method was immunoSEQ multiplex PCR. The profile covers 130,000 to 150,000 clones, with about four fifths appearing a single time and 2% to 2.5% taken by the ten largest. The CDR3 length is 14 residues. Germline V gives CDR1 SGHRS, CDR2 YFSETQ. V was clipped by 0 bases and J by 7 bases, with 13 bases between them. This clone has a single count. Its antigen is unidentified. The rearrangement joins TRBV5-1 to TRBJ1-2, with TRBD1 as a possible D gene (6 bases). The source of this sequence is a man aged 25-45 years in good health and CMV-seronegative. The specimen sequenced was PBMCs. The CDR3 bases are TGCGCCAGCAGCTTGGACAGGGCAGGCGGTGGCTACACCTTC. Translation gives CASSLDRAGGGYTF.